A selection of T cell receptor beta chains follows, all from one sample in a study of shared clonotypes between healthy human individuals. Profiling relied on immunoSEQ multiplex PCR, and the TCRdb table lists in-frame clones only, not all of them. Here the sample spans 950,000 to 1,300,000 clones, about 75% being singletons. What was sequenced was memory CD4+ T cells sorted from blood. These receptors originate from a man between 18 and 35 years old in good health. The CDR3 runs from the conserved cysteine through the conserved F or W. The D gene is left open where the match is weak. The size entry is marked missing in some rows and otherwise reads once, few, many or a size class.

CDR3 protein: CASSRKTGRGTDTQYF; CDR3 DNA: TGTGCCAGCAGCCGAAAGACAGGGAGGGGCACAGATACGCAGTATTTT; V gene: TRBV14; clone size: -; J gene: TRBJ2-3; CDR3 length: 16; D gene: -
CDR3 protein: CASRRAGVDGYTF; CDR3 DNA: TGTGCCAGCAGGCGGGCAGGGGTAGATGGCTACACCTTC; V gene: TRBV6-5; clone size: -; J gene: TRBJ1-2; CDR3 length: 13; D gene: -
CDR3 protein: CASTTPFEYGYTF; CDR3 DNA: TGTGCCAGCACCACCCCATTTGAATATGGCTACACCTTC; V gene: TRBV28; clone size: -; J gene: TRBJ1-2; CDR3 length: 13; D gene: -
CDR3 protein: CASSPPPNPINSPLHF; CDR3 DNA: TGTGCCAGCAGCCCCCCCCCGAACCCGATTAATTCACCCCTCCACTTT; V gene: TRBV7-8; clone size: -; J gene: TRBJ1-6; CDR3 length: 16; D gene: -
CDR3 protein: CASSPAGTGNNSPLHF; CDR3 DNA: TGTGCCAGCAGCCCAGCCGGGACAGGGAATAATTCACCCCTCCACTTT; V gene: TRBV7-2; clone size: -; J gene: TRBJ1-6; CDR3 length: 16; D gene: TRBD1
CDR3 protein: CASRGGLNEKLFF; CDR3 DNA: TGTGCCAGCAGAGGGGGGCTTAATGAAAAACTGTTTTTT; V gene: TRBV28; clone size: -; J gene: TRBJ1-4; CDR3 length: 13; D gene: -
CDR3 protein: CASSPTPTGGIGEAFF; CDR3 DNA: TGTGCCAGCAGCCCCACCCCGACAGGGGGCATAGGTGAAGCTTTCTTT; V gene: TRBV5-4; clone size: -; J gene: TRBJ1-1; CDR3 length: 16; D gene: TRBD1
CDR3 protein: CASRLGQSAEQYF; CDR3 DNA: TGTGCCAGCCGACTCGGACAGTCGGCCGAGCAGTACTTC; V gene: TRBV6-1; clone size: few; J gene: TRBJ2-7; CDR3 length: 13; D gene: -
CDR3 protein: CASSRLAGGGETQYF; CDR3 DNA: TGTGCCAGCAGCCGACTAGCGGGGGGCGGAGAGACCCAGTACTTC; V gene: TRBV2; clone size: many; J gene: TRBJ2-5; CDR3 length: 15; D gene: TRBD2
CDR3 protein: CASSFRRQAGNTIYF; CDR3 DNA: TGTGCCAGCAGCTTTCGAAGACAGGCTGGAAACACCATATATTTT; V gene: TRBV7-9; clone size: -; J gene: TRBJ1-3; CDR3 length: 15; D gene: -
CDR3 protein: CAISDSRYEQFF; CDR3 DNA: TGTGCCATCAGTGACTCCAGGTATGAGCAGTTCTTC; V gene: TRBV10-3; clone size: -; J gene: TRBJ2-1; CDR3 length: 12; D gene: -
CDR3 protein: CASTQGVRDYGYTF; CDR3 DNA: TGTGCCAGCACCCAGGGCGTTCGCGACTATGGCTACACCTTC; V gene: TRBV6-5; clone size: -; J gene: TRBJ1-2; CDR3 length: 14; D gene: -
CDR3 protein: CSARRDSEAFF; CDR3 DNA: TGCAGTGCTAGGCGGGACAGTGAAGCTTTCTTT; V gene: TRBV20-1; clone size: few; J gene: TRBJ1-1; CDR3 length: 11; D gene: TRBD1
CDR3 protein: CSARELEGYTF; CDR3 DNA: TGCAGTGCTAGGGAGTTGGAAGGCTACACCTTC; V gene: TRBV20-1; clone size: -; J gene: TRBJ1-2; CDR3 length: 11; D gene: -
CDR3 protein: CASSWMGFNQIMNTEAFF; CDR3 DNA: TGCGCCAGCAGCTGGATGGGATTCAATCAGATTATGAACACTGAAGCTTTCTTT; V gene: TRBV5-1; clone size: -; J gene: TRBJ1-1; CDR3 length: 18; D gene: -
CDR3 protein: CASSLGTGGDYGYTF; CDR3 DNA: TGTGCCAGCAGCTTGGGAACAGGGGGAGACTATGGCTACACCTTC; V gene: TRBV7-8; clone size: -; J gene: TRBJ1-2; CDR3 length: 15; D gene: TRBD1
CDR3 protein: CASSPPTGGPYEQYF; CDR3 DNA: TGTGCCAGCTCACCCCCGACAGGGGGCCCCTACGAGCAGTACTTC; V gene: TRBV18; clone size: -; J gene: TRBJ2-7; CDR3 length: 15; D gene: TRBD1
CDR3 protein: CASSLSYRATEAFF; CDR3 DNA: TGTGCCAGCAGCTTGTCGTACAGGGCCACTGAAGCTTTCTTT; V gene: TRBV5-8; clone size: -; J gene: TRBJ1-1; CDR3 length: 14; D gene: -
CDR3 protein: CASSFAGKFEQYF; CDR3 DNA: TGTGCCAGTAGTTTCGCAGGGAAATTCGAGCAGTACTTC; V gene: TRBV19; clone size: few; J gene: TRBJ2-7; CDR3 length: 13; D gene: -
CDR3 protein: CASSPTRQESSYEQYF; CDR3 DNA: TGTGCCAGCAGCCCGACTCGACAAGAGAGCTCCTACGAGCAGTACTTC; V gene: TRBV7-2; clone size: -; J gene: TRBJ2-7; CDR3 length: 16; D gene: -
CDR3 protein: CAISESARVGGELFF; CDR3 DNA: TGTGCTATCAGTGAGTCGGCCAGGGTTGGCGGGGAGCTGTTTTTT; V gene: TRBV10-3; clone size: -; J gene: TRBJ2-2; CDR3 length: 15; D gene: -
CDR3 protein: CASSALGGNTEAFF; CDR3 DNA: TGTGCCAGCTCCGCGTTGGGGGGAAACACTGAAGCTTTCTTT; V gene: TRBV4-2; clone size: -; J gene: TRBJ1-1; CDR3 length: 14; D gene: -
CDR3 protein: CASSPDHTDTQYF; CDR3 DNA: TGTGCCAGCAGCCCCGACCACACAGATACGCAGTATTTT; V gene: TRBV5-6; clone size: -; J gene: TRBJ2-3; CDR3 length: 13; D gene: -
CDR3 protein: CASSVVRQPNSPLHF; CDR3 DNA: TGTGCCAGCAGTGTAGTTAGACAGCCGAATTCACCCCTCCACTTT; V gene: TRBV6-1; clone size: -; J gene: TRBJ1-6; CDR3 length: 15; D gene: -
CDR3 protein: CAWGRGGKTYEQYF; CDR3 DNA: TGTGCCTGGGGACGTGGAGGGAAAACCTACGAGCAGTACTTC; V gene: TRBV30; clone size: -; J gene: TRBJ2-7; CDR3 length: 14; D gene: -
CDR3 protein: CASSEAGGKGTQYF; CDR3 DNA: TGTGCCAGCAGTGAAGCGGGGGGGAAAGGGACCCAGTACTTC; V gene: TRBV6-1; clone size: -; J gene: TRBJ2-5; CDR3 length: 14; D gene: TRBD2
CDR3 protein: CASRAAGGPGDIQYF; CDR3 DNA: TGTGCCAGCAGGGCCGCGGGAGGGCCGGGAGACATTCAGTACTTC; V gene: TRBV6-6; clone size: -; J gene: TRBJ2-4; CDR3 length: 15; D gene: TRBD2
CDR3 protein: CASSASPSGGGYNEQFF; CDR3 DNA: TGTGCCAGCAGCGCCTCTCCTTCGGGGGGCGGGTACAATGAGCAGTTCTTC; V gene: TRBV9; clone size: few; J gene: TRBJ2-1; CDR3 length: 17; D gene: -
CDR3 protein: CASSGEESLRNQPQHF; CDR3 DNA: TGTGCCAGCAGCGGAGAGGAATCCCTTAGGAATCAGCCCCAGCATTTT; V gene: TRBV2; clone size: -; J gene: TRBJ1-5; CDR3 length: 16; D gene: -
CDR3 protein: CASGQQAGGAYGYTF; CDR3 DNA: TGTGCCAGCGGCCAACAGGCAGGGGGAGCCTATGGCTACACCTTC; V gene: TRBV5-6; clone size: few; J gene: TRBJ1-2; CDR3 length: 15; D gene: TRBD1
CDR3 protein: CASSEGGGFSYNEQFF; CDR3 DNA: TGTGCCAGCAGTGAGGGCGGGGGCTTCTCCTACAATGAGCAGTTCTTC; V gene: TRBV2; clone size: once; J gene: TRBJ2-1; CDR3 length: 16; D gene: -
CDR3 protein: CAWSGDRGTDTQYF; CDR3 DNA: TGTGCCTGGAGTGGTGACAGGGGCACAGATACGCAGTATTTT; V gene: TRBV30; clone size: -; J gene: TRBJ2-3; CDR3 length: 14; D gene: TRBD1
CDR3 protein: CAWSRGGSEKLFF; CDR3 DNA: TGTGCCTGGAGTAGAGGGGGGAGTGAAAAACTGTTTTTT; V gene: TRBV30; clone size: -; J gene: TRBJ1-4; CDR3 length: 13; D gene: -
CDR3 protein: CASSLWDRDTGELFF; CDR3 DNA: TGCGCCAGCAGCTTATGGGACAGGGACACCGGGGAGCTGTTTTTT; V gene: TRBV5-1; clone size: once; J gene: TRBJ2-2; CDR3 length: 15; D gene: TRBD1
CDR3 protein: CASSFGTSYEKLFF; CDR3 DNA: TGTGCCAGCAGCTTCGGGACATCGTATGAAAAACTGTTTTTT; V gene: TRBV5-6; clone size: -; J gene: TRBJ1-4; CDR3 length: 14; D gene: -
CDR3 protein: CASSVLQNEQFF; CDR3 DNA: TGTGCCAGCAGTGTTTTACAGAATGAGCAGTTCTTC; V gene: TRBV6-1; clone size: -; J gene: TRBJ2-1; CDR3 length: 12; D gene: -
CDR3 protein: CAWSVGVQKLFF; CDR3 DNA: TGTGCCTGGAGTGTGGGGGTGCAAAAACTGTTTTTT; V gene: TRBV30; clone size: -; J gene: TRBJ1-4; CDR3 length: 12; D gene: -
CDR3 protein: CASSLGGDTDTQYF; CDR3 DNA: TGTGCCAGCAGTTTAGGGGGAGACACAGATACGCAGTATTTT; V gene: TRBV6-6; clone size: -; J gene: TRBJ2-3; CDR3 length: 14; D gene: -
CDR3 protein: CASSVGSSYEQYF; CDR3 DNA: TGTGCCAGCAGTGTAGGTAGCTCCTACGAGCAGTACTTC; V gene: TRBV28; clone size: once; J gene: TRBJ2-7; CDR3 length: 13; D gene: -
CDR3 protein: CASSLRLAGGTDTQYF; CDR3 DNA: TGCGCCAGCAGCCTAAGACTAGCGGGGGGTACAGATACGCAGTATTTT; V gene: TRBV5-1; clone size: -; J gene: TRBJ2-3; CDR3 length: 16; D gene: TRBD2
CDR3 protein: CASSIDRGRGGELFF; CDR3 DNA: TGTGCCAGCAGCATTGACAGGGGGCGAGGCGGGGAGCTGTTTTTT; V gene: TRBV2; clone size: many; J gene: TRBJ2-2; CDR3 length: 15; D gene: TRBD1
CDR3 protein: CASSFGTGGSTDTQYF; CDR3 DNA: TGTGCCAGCAGCTTCGGGACGGGTGGTAGCACAGATACGCAGTATTTT; V gene: TRBV9; clone size: -; J gene: TRBJ2-3; CDR3 length: 16; D gene: -
CDR3 protein: CASSWEGGSQPQHF; CDR3 DNA: TGCGCCAGCAGCTGGGAAGGGGGCAGTCAGCCCCAGCATTTT; V gene: TRBV5-1; clone size: few; J gene: TRBJ1-5; CDR3 length: 14; D gene: TRBD1
CDR3 protein: CASRDQGQTLGYTF; CDR3 DNA: TGTGCCAGCAGAGACCAGGGACAGACCCTTGGCTACACCTTC; V gene: TRBV6-5; clone size: few; J gene: TRBJ1-2; CDR3 length: 14; D gene: TRBD1
CDR3 protein: CASSVAPGTGSEGTQYF; CDR3 DNA: TGTGCCAGCAGCGTAGCCCCCGGGACAGGGTCCGAAGGTACGCAGTATTTT; V gene: TRBV9; clone size: few; J gene: TRBJ2-3; CDR3 length: 17; D gene: TRBD1
CDR3 protein: CASSPGVQMGYEQYF; CDR3 DNA: TGTGCCAGCTCACCTGGGGTCCAAATGGGCTACGAGCAGTACTTC; V gene: TRBV18; clone size: -; J gene: TRBJ2-7; CDR3 length: 15; D gene: -
CDR3 protein: CASLVNSGGETQYF; CDR3 DNA: TGTGCCAGCCTAGTTAATAGTGGGGGAGAGACCCAGTACTTC; V gene: TRBV25-1; clone size: -; J gene: TRBJ2-5; CDR3 length: 14; D gene: -
CDR3 protein: CASSGNLGQPQHF; CDR3 DNA: TGCGCCAGCAGTGGAAATCTGGGTCAGCCCCAGCATTTT; V gene: TRBV10-1; clone size: -; J gene: TRBJ1-5; CDR3 length: 13; D gene: -
CDR3 protein: CASRPAERLFYEQYF; CDR3 DNA: TGTGCCAGCAGGCCTGCCGAACGACTCTTCTACGAGCAGTACTTC; V gene: TRBV28; clone size: -; J gene: TRBJ2-7; CDR3 length: 15; D gene: -
CDR3 protein: CATSREGLRYEQYF; CDR3 DNA: TGTGCCACCAGCAGAGAAGGACTGCGCTACGAGCAGTACTTC; V gene: TRBV15; clone size: -; J gene: TRBJ2-7; CDR3 length: 14; D gene: -
CDR3 protein: CASSLSGATYEQYF; CDR3 DNA: TGTGCCAGCAGCTTAAGCGGGGCCACCTACGAGCAGTACTTC; V gene: TRBV7-6; clone size: -; J gene: TRBJ2-7; CDR3 length: 14; D gene: TRBD2
CDR3 protein: CASSPTGGAKAFF; CDR3 DNA: TGTGCCAGCTCACCCACAGGGGGCGCGAAGGCTTTCTTT; V gene: TRBV18; clone size: -; J gene: TRBJ1-1; CDR3 length: 13; D gene: TRBD1
CDR3 protein: CAWSDRGQGYTF; CDR3 DNA: TGTGCCTGGAGCGACAGGGGGCAGGGCTACACCTTC; V gene: TRBV30; clone size: -; J gene: TRBJ1-2; CDR3 length: 12; D gene: TRBD1
CDR3 protein: CASSSTGGLYGYTF; CDR3 DNA: TGTGCCAGCAGTTCGACAGGGGGCTTGTATGGCTACACCTTC; V gene: TRBV28; clone size: -; J gene: TRBJ1-2; CDR3 length: 14; D gene: TRBD1
CDR3 protein: CASSEDQGGNSNQPQHF; CDR3 DNA: TGTGCCAGCAGTGAGGACCAGGGGGGAAATAGCAATCAGCCCCAGCATTTT; V gene: TRBV6-1; clone size: -; J gene: TRBJ1-5; CDR3 length: 17; D gene: TRBD1
CDR3 protein: CASSTDGSSYNEQFF; CDR3 DNA: TGTGCCAGTAGTACCGACGGGAGCTCCTACAATGAGCAGTTCTTC; V gene: TRBV19; clone size: -; J gene: TRBJ2-1; CDR3 length: 15; D gene: -
CDR3 protein: CASSPGLPVGETQYF; CDR3 DNA: TGTGCCAGCAGTCCGGGACTCCCGGTTGGGGAGACCCAGTACTTC; V gene: TRBV6-6; clone size: -; J gene: TRBJ2-5; CDR3 length: 15; D gene: -
CDR3 protein: CASSSGQLSPLHF; CDR3 DNA: TGTGCCAGTAGTAGCGGACAGCTTTCACCCCTCCACTTT; V gene: TRBV19; clone size: -; J gene: TRBJ1-6; CDR3 length: 13; D gene: -
CDR3 protein: CASSFGTRYEQYF; CDR3 DNA: TGTGCCAGCAGTTTCGGTACCAGATACGAGCAGTACTTC; V gene: TRBV28; clone size: -; J gene: TRBJ2-7; CDR3 length: 13; D gene: -
CDR3 protein: CASSIQGWAGELFF; CDR3 DNA: TGTGCCAGTAGTATCCAGGGGTGGGCCGGGGAGCTGTTTTTT; V gene: TRBV19; clone size: -; J gene: TRBJ2-2; CDR3 length: 14; D gene: -